One T cell receptor beta chain is described in this entry. There is no known antigen for this receptor. Within one base of it there is no much larger clone, and no base qualities were kept. These data originate in a study of blood T cell repertoires in COVID-19 (TCRdb year 2020). Regarding the complete study: Collaborator samples came from the United States, Italy and Spain and covered acute and convalescent phases of COVID-19. The material from the prospective study consisted of cDNA or gDNA derived from T cells, B-cell-depleted T cells, or PBMCs. The repertoires were released in a freely available public database intended as a resource for research on the immune response to SARS-CoV-2. HLA class I and class II types, where available, came from metadata supplied by the sample provider rather than from assay-based typing. Samples came from the ongoing ImmuneRACE study (first 160 participants) plus 1,254 subjects from 6 global collaborators. The dataset comprised deeply sampled blood TCRbeta repertoires from subjects exposed to, actively infected with, or recovered from COVID-19. Nearly every sample came with metadata listing a de-identified subject ID, COVID-19 status, age in years and sex. Broad study findings and their caveats: The amount of clinical and demographic metadata varied by source and participant and was provided uncurated.

The immunoSEQ Assay, a bias-controlled multiplex PCR, was used to amplify TCRbeta CDR3 regions from genomic DNA. The paper's data handling went like this. Nucleated cell counts per sample were estimated from amplification of reference gene primers within the assay. To quantify the absolute abundance of each unique TCRbeta CDR3 rearrangement, sequence reads were collapsed and filtered. For each sample, productive Simpson clonality was calculated as the square root of Simpson's diversity index across productive rearrangements. Not all clones reach the TCRdb copy of this immuneACCESS table, which keeps in-frame sequences only. Checked studies attribute under half of the gap to unresolved V genes and leave the rest unexplained. D and trimming were read from the DNA, whereas the V and J calls and clone size are those reported in that table. The sample includes 85,000 to 130,000 clones, with about 86% observed a single time. Approximately 2.6% of the sample lies in the top ten.

Participants in the prospective study were aged roughly 18 to 95 years, lived in approximately 26 United States geographic areas, and enrolled through a virtual design. To assign participants to cohorts, the prospective study relied on clinical history that participants themselves reported in a screening survey and a study questionnaire. Recovered participants in ImmuneRACE Cohort 3 were defined as having two consecutive negative NP/OP PCR tests, clearance from a healthcare professional, or resolution of symptoms. Mobile phlebotomists in the prospective study collected whole blood, serum and a nasopharyngeal or oropharyngeal swab from every participant. Over a roughly two-month period, participants in the prospective study had the option of providing additional blood draws and questionnaires. Prospective study blood samples were shipped either frozen or at room temperature before DNA extraction.

The CDR3 runs 11 residues from the cysteine to the phenylalanine. Only the CDR3 region is kept as DNA, spanning 33 bases read in frame from base 1. Trimming takes 7 bases off V and 10 bases off J; junction bases not matched to a gene: 4. CDR1 is given as MDHEN and CDR2 as SYDVKM, both from the germline V gene. This TCR was sampled from a woman in her forties or fifties who had recovered from COVID-19. Sample: PBMCs or T cells enriched from blood (not recorded which). The chain links TRBV28 with TRBJ1-1, with 9 middle bases fitting TRBD1. The nucleotide sequence reads TGTGCCAGCACTCAGGACAGGGGAGCTTTCTTT. This sequence encodes CASTQDRGAFF.